This TCR beta chain was captured in a study of graft-versus-host responses after intestinal transplantation (dated by TCRdb to about 2021). General notes on the study: The transplants that recipients got were multivisceral, liver-intestinal, or isolated intestinal. Alloreactive clones were identified by sequencing pre-transplant mixed lymphocyte reaction products and comparing these products with unstimulated pre-transplant donor and recipient T cells. A peak of at least 4% donor T cells among recipient peripheral blood mononuclear cells was the definition used for donor T cell macrochimerism. A cohort of about two dozen intestinal transplant recipients, including one retransplant, was enrolled, and a few patients lacking pretransplant specimens were excluded. Samples from a few later patients were sequenced in-house on an Illumina MiSeq with MiXCR processing rather than by the commercial service. Graft-versus-host and host-versus-graft alloreactive T cell clones were tracked in the graft, circulation and bone marrow after intestinal transplantation using bulk TCR-beta CDR3 sequencing. Every recipient was given anti-thymocyte globulin induction, followed by approximately 3 years of maintenance tacrolimus and steroids. General conclusions and limits of the study: GvH clones were detected in recipient bone marrow, and some appeared earlier in ileal mucosa or blood, consistent with an intestinal mucosal origin. High GvH to HvG T cell clonal ratios were observed in the allografts of patients with donor T cell macrochimerism. The conclusions were limited by the relatively low number and heterogeneity of the intestinal transplant patients. Peak levels of circulating GvH clones were associated with declines in HvG clones early after transplant.

The sample's time point label, in plain terms: cells obtained before transplantation from donor or recipient. CD3+CD4+ and CD3+CD8+ populations were FACS-sorted from unstimulated pre-transplant donor and recipient cells taken from spleen or lymph nodes. Receptors were amplified or captured by the immunoSEQ multiplex PCR assay. For most patients, genomic DNA was isolated with the Qiagen DNeasy Blood and Tissue Kit and shipped frozen to Adaptive Biotechnologies for TCR sequencing. For most patients, genomic DNA was subjected to high-throughput TCR-beta CDR3 sequencing by Adaptive Biotechnologies. Concerning the study's data processing: TCR sequencing data for approximately 17 patients were retrieved from Adaptive's ImmunoSEQ software; a few other patients were processed with MiXCR and VDJtools. To correct CD4 versus CD8 sorting errors, any sequence found in both subsets at a frequency ratio below 5:1 was removed. Because the origin of CDR3 nucleotide sequences shared between donor and recipient could not be assigned, those sequences were removed. Alloreactive clones required at least 2-fold expansion over unstimulated cells and minimum CFSE-low frequency of 0.002% (template counts) or 0.001% (read counts). A clone was considered mappable if detected in the sequenced pre-transplant spleen, lymph node, or MLR CFSE-low populations of the donor or recipient. Cumulative frequency of alloreactive clones was calculated as a percentage of all sequences weighted by copy number. Not all clones reach the TCRdb copy of this immuneACCESS table, which keeps in-frame sequences only. Checked studies attribute under half of the gap to unresolved V genes and leave the rest unexplained. The D gene and trimming were derived from the DNA, and the V and J assignments and clone size from that table. This sample has 90,000 to 150,000 clones in its table, and roughly 95% of those were observed once. The ten top clones hold over 2.5% of the sample.

Note on this clone: Its antigen is still unknown. No base quality information exists; no much larger clone differs at one position.

Based on the germline V gene, the CDR1 and CDR2 sequences are SGDLS and YYNGEE. V is clipped by 0 bases and J by 15 bases, and the sequence between their germline boundaries is 22 bases long. Counted from cysteine to phenylalanine, this CDR3 has 15 amino acids. The read is trimmed to its CDR3 DNA, 45 bases read in frame from base 1. The sequence links TRBV9 to TRBJ2-1; the D gene is perhaps TRBD2, from 5 matching bases. The sequencing used unstimulated CD8+ T cells sorted from spleen or lymph node cells, collected before intestinal transplant. The TCR originated in a human donor who received an intestinal transplant. The DNA is as follows: TGTGCCAGCAGCGTAGAGACCCTCCCAGCGGAGAAAGCGTTCTTC. It is translated as CASSVETLPAEKAFF. Reference TRBV9 and TRBJ2-1 genes cover what lies past the CDR3, so the full variable domain is DSGVTQTPKHLITATGQRVTLRCSPRSGDLSVYWYQQSLDQGLQFLIQYYNGEERAKGNILERFSAQQFPDLHSELNLSSLELGDSALYFCASSVETLPAEKAFFGPGTRLTVL.